What follows are 8 T cell receptor beta chains derived from one specimen sequenced in a study of blood T cell repertoires in COVID-19 (dated by TCRdb to 2018 to 2020). Libraries were made using the immunoSEQ multiplex PCR assay. TCRdb took over this immuneACCESS table, retaining in-frame rearrangements with V and J assigned. Such tables are incomplete; in checked studies, under half of the missing clones stem from an unresolved V gene, and the remainder is unexplained. Counted in this sample were around 230,000 clones; 80% to 90% of them appeared once. The top ten constitute 2% to 3% of the sample. The sample taken for sequencing was peripheral blood. These receptors originate from a woman between 40 and 50 years old with active or convalescent COVID-19.

The chain joins TRBV27 to TRBJ2-5, with 10 bases matching TRBD1. With V trimmed by 3 bases and J by 5 bases, 6 bases remained unmatched. The CDR3 loop spans 15 amino acids. CDR1 and CDR2 from the germline V gene are MNHEY and SMNVEV (reference sequence). The CDR3 region has the DNA TGTGCCAGCAGTTTGTGGACAGGGGGTAGGGAGACCCAGTACTTC. As protein: CASSLWTGGRETQYF.

DNA of the CDR3: TGCAGTGCTAGTGATCCCGCAGGGACTGGCAATCAGCCCCAGCATTTT. Amino acid sequence: CSASDPAGTGNQPQHF. The rearrangement links TRBV20-1 to TRBJ1-5, with D possibly being TRBD1 (5 bases). The CDR3 sequence is 16 residues long. Trimming took off 3 bases at V and 2 bases at J, with 17 bases between the two ends. Germline loops: CDR1 DFQATT, CDR2 SNEGSKA (reference sequence).

This sequence joins TRBV27 and TRBJ2-3, with D possibly being TRBD1 (7 bases). The germline CDR1 and CDR2 sequences are MNHEY and SMNVEV (reference sequence). The V end lost 5 bases, the J end lost 4 bases, and 16 bases lay between the germline ends. The CDR3 spans 15 residues. The CDR3 loop reads CASSEYRGGADTQYF. The CDR3 coding sequence is TGTGCCAGCAGTGAATACAGGGGAGGAGCAGATACGCAGTATTTT.

The J gene is TRBJ2-1, the V gene TRBV12-5, with a tentative D call TRBD2 (6 bases). The CDR3 contains 16 residues. CDR1 and CDR2 from the germline V gene are LGHNT and FRNRAP. The germline V and J ends were trimmed by 6 bases and 4 bases, with 19 bases remaining between them. CDR3 in amino acids: CASGEGHISIYNEQFF. The CDR3 nucleotides are TGTGCTAGTGGGGAGGGCCATATTTCTATTTACAATGAGCAGTTCTTC.

This chain uses TRBV7-2 with TRBJ1-6; D gene ambiguous. Germline V gene lookup returns CDR1 SGHTA and CDR2 FQGNSA. The V gene lost 2 bases and the J gene lost 4 bases, with 6 bases spanning the gap. The CDR3 covers 14 residues. Written as DNA, the CDR3 is TGTGCCAGCAGCTTATCAGGATATAATTCACCCCTCCACTTT. Amino acids: CASSLSGYNSPLHF. Supplemented by reference TRBV7-2 and TRBJ1-6, the full variable domain reads GAGVSQSPSNKVTEKGKDVELRCDPISGHTALYWYRQSLGQGLEFLIYFQGNSAPDKSGLPSDRFSAERTGGSVSTLTIQRTQQEDSAVYLCASSLSGYNSPLHFGNGTRLTVT.

The V and J genes are TRBV6-5 and TRBJ1-2; D is possibly TRBD1 (5 bases). The CDR3 totals 12 residues. V lost 10 bases and J 2 bases, leaving 11 bases between the germline ends. CDR1 is MNHEY and CDR2 is SVGAGI in the germline V gene. The CDR3 bases are TGTGCCATCACCGACAGAAACTATGGCTACACCTTC. It specifies CAITDRNYGYTF.

J is TRBJ2-3 and V is TRBV7-9; TRBD1 agrees at 8 bases. V shed 7 bases, J shed 1 base, and the junction held 7 bases outside the gene matches. Germline values: CDR1 SEHNR, CDR2 FQNEAQ (reference sequence). The CDR3 is 15 amino acids. CDR3 DNA sequence: TGTGCCAGCACGGTAACGGGACAGGGCACAGATACGCAGTATTTT. It translates to CASTVTGQGTDTQYF. The entire variable domain, with the rest obtained from reference TRBV7-9 and TRBJ2-3, is as follows: DTGVSQNPRHKITKRGQNVTFRCDPISEHNRLYWYRQTLGQGPEFLTYFQNEAQLEKSRLLSDRFSAERPKGSFSTLEIQRTEQGDSAMYLCASTVTGQGTDTQYFGPGTRLTVL.

This clone was detected once. This rearrangement joins TRBV4-1 to TRBJ1-3; perhaps TRBD1 as D (5 bases). V was pared by 2 bases and J by 2 bases, with 13 bases between. CDR3 length: 16 amino acids. Looked up from germline, CDR1 is MGHRA and CDR2 is YSYEKL. The CDR3 nucleotides are TGCGCCAGCAGCCAATTGGTAGGGGCAACTGGAAACACCATATATTTT. Its protein product is CASSQLVGATGNTIYF.